Presented here are 28 T cell receptor beta chains from one specimen sequenced in a study of blood T cell repertoires in COVID-19 (dated by TCRdb to 2018 to 2021). The method behind the library was the immunoSEQ multiplex PCR assay. TCRdb took over this immuneACCESS table, retaining in-frame rearrangements with V and J assigned. Such tables are incomplete; in checked studies, under half of the missing clones stem from an unresolved V gene, and the remainder is unexplained. Recorded for this sample are 200,000 to 250,000 clones; 85% to 90% of them occurred a single time. About 15% of the sample lies in the top ten. The specimen sequenced was PBMCs or T cells enriched from blood (not recorded which). The receptors were gathered from a woman between 50 and 59 years old with acute COVID-19.

J is TRBJ2-1 and V is TRBV3-1 (or the pseudogene TRBV3-2), with 7 positions matching TRBD2. Per the germline V gene, CDR1 is LGHDT and CDR2 is YNNKEL (reference sequence). V trimming: 0 bases; J trimming: 3 bases; junction bases outside the gene matches: 5. CDR3 length equals 16 residues. CDR3 bases: TGTGCCAGCAGCCAAGAACGCGGGAGTGTCTACAATGAGCAGTTCTTC. Protein: CASSQERGSVYNEQFF.

There are a few counts of this clone. The J gene is TRBJ1-6, the V gene TRBV4-1; D is unresolved. Trimming took off 0 bases at V and 10 bases at J, with 7 bases between the two ends. CDR3 size: 13 residues. CDR1 MGHRA and CDR2 YSYEKL come from the germline V gene. CDR3 coding DNA: TGCGCCAGCAGCCAAGATACAGTATCACCCCTCCACTTT. The encoded protein is CASSQDTVSPLHF.

V is TRBV27 and J is TRBJ1-4; 7 bases align to TRBD1. Germline loops: CDR1 MNHEY, CDR2 SMNVEV (reference sequence). V trimming: 5 bases; J trimming: 10 bases; junction bases outside the gene matches: 13. This CDR3 region has 15 residues. CDR3 protein: CASSPGGNDLGKLFF. The CDR3 DNA sequence: TGTGCCAGCAGTCCAGGGGGAAATGATCTCGGAAAACTGTTTTTT. The full variable domain, with the rest looked up from reference TRBV27 and TRBJ1-4, is EAQVTQNPRYLITVTGKKLTVTCSQNMNHEYMSWYRQDPGLGLRQIYYSMNVEVTDKGDVPEGYKVSRKEKRNFPLILESPSPNQTSLYFCASSPGGNDLGKLFFGSGTQLSVL.

The chain carries TRBV25-1 and TRBJ1-2, with D possibly TRBD1 on 5 matching bases. The V gene's germline CDR1 is MGHDK and CDR2 SYGVNS. Trimming stripped 7 bases from V and 5 bases from J, with 17 bases between. The CDR3 has 14 residues. The CDR3 nucleotides are TGTGCCAGCACTAATGCCGGGGGAGGGTATGGCTACACCTTC. It yields the protein CASTNAGGGYGYTF.

The V gene is TRBV7-3, the J gene TRBJ2-5; perhaps TRBD2 as D (6 bases). The CDR3 extends over 13 amino acids. Germline V gene lookup returns CDR1 SGHTA and CDR2 FQGTGA. Trimming pared 8 bases from V and 3 bases from J, leaving 13 bases between. Written as DNA, the CDR3 is TGTGCCAGCGCTTACCGGAGGGAAGAGACCCAGTACTTC. Protein product: CASAYRREETQYF.

V is TRBV20-1 and J is TRBJ1-1; D may be TRBD1 (5 bases). CDR1 is DFQATT and CDR2 is SNEGSKA in the germline V gene (reference sequence). Trimming left V 0 bases short and J 10 bases short, with 9 bases between. The CDR3 is 11 residues long. The CDR3 coding sequence is TGCAGTGCTAGAGAGGGGCTAGGAGCTTTCTTT. Amino acid sequence: CSAREGLGAFF.

The chain recombines TRBV27 with TRBJ2-5, with a tentative D call TRBD2 (5 bases). The CDR3 covers 13 residues. The V and J ends lost 8 bases and 0 bases respectively, with 10 bases between them. Looked up from germline, CDR1 is MNHEY and CDR2 is SMNVEV (reference sequence). CDR3 sequence reads: CASRAEYQETQYF. The CDR3, as DNA: TGTGCCAGCCGAGCGGAATACCAAGAGACCCAGTACTTC.

This clone showed up just a few times. J is TRBJ1-2 and V is TRBV15, with D perhaps matching TRBD1 (5 bases). CDR3 length: 13 residues. CDR1 and CDR2 from the germline V gene are LNHNV and YYDKDF (reference sequence). V dropped 2 bases and J dropped 8 bases, with 12 bases sitting between them. As DNA, the CDR3 is TGTGCCACCAGCAGACAGGGCTTTCGGGGCTACACCTTC. Amino acid sequence: CATSRQGFRGYTF. The full variable domain, rest sourced from reference TRBV15 and TRBJ1-2, is DAMVIQNPRYQVTQFGKPVTLSCSQTLNHNVMYWYQQKSSQAPKLLFHYYDKDFNNEADTPDNFQSRRPNTSFCFLDIRSPGLGDTAMYLCATSRQGFRGYTFGSGTRLTVV.

This clone was observed a few times. This chain joins TRBV28 and TRBJ1-2; possible D gene TRBD1, 6 bases. The CDR3 loop spans 13 amino acids. Germline values: CDR1 MDHEN, CDR2 SYDVKM. The V end was cut by 2 bases, the J end by 11 bases, with 15 bases between. The CDR3 nucleotides read TGTGCCAGCAGTTTAGCGTACAGGGAGAGGTACACCTTC. Its protein is CASSLAYRERYTF.

The chain joins TRBV19 to TRBJ1-2; 10 positions agree with TRBD1. The germline V gene has CDR1 LNHDA and CDR2 SQIVND (reference sequence). This CDR3 is built from 17 residues. V gave up 3 bases and J gave up 4 bases; unmatched junction bases: 11. The CDR3 protein is CASSITARQGAGYGYTF. The CDR3 DNA reads as TGTGCCAGTAGTATTACAGCCCGACAGGGGGCCGGCTATGGCTACACCTTC.

The V call is TRBV7-2, the J call TRBJ2-7; TRBD2 matches 8 bases. CDR3 length: 14 residues. The germline V gene encodes CDR1 SGHTA and CDR2 FQGNSA. The junction had 1 base not matched to a gene; V was cut back by 3 bases and J by 0 bases. In DNA form, the CDR3 reads TGTGCCAGCAGCTTGGGGACTAGCTCCTACGAGCAGTACTTC. Amino acids: CASSLGTSSYEQYF.

The J gene is TRBJ2-3, the V gene TRBV11-3; 8 nucleotides match TRBD1. V lost 1 base to trimming and J lost 2 bases; unmatched junction nucleotides: 2. Looked up from germline, CDR1 is SGHNT and CDR2 is YENEEA. The CDR3 contains 15 residues. CDR3 residues: CASSLGTGTTDTQYF. The CDR3 coding sequence is TGTGCCAGCAGCTTAGGGACAGGGACCACAGATACGCAGTATTTT.

The chain carries TRBV20-1 and TRBJ2-5; D possibly corresponds to TRBD2 (5 bases). Germline V gene lookup returns CDR1 DFQATT and CDR2 SNEGSKA (reference sequence). The ends were cut back, 3 bases at V and 5 bases at J, with 10 bases in the middle. The CDR3 runs 12 residues. DNA of the CDR3: TGCAGTGCTAGTCGGAGCGGTGAGACCCAGTACTTC. Its protein is CSASRSGETQYF.

The chain links TRBV28 to TRBJ2-7; 12 nucleotides align to TRBD2. The CDR3 consists of 15 residues. Unmatched junction bases numbered 5, after V lost 6 bases and J lost 2 bases. Germline V lookup: CDR1 MDHEN, CDR2 SYDVKM. CDR3 amino acids: CASSTTSGRAYEQYF. CDR3 coding DNA: TGTGCCAGCAGCACGACTAGCGGGAGAGCCTACGAGCAGTACTTC.

The V gene is TRBV6-5, the J gene TRBJ2-7; 8 bases match TRBD1. After removal of 6 bases from V and 0 bases from J, the junction contained 4 bases not matched to a gene. The CDR3 runs 14 residues. The V gene's germline CDR1 is MNHEY and CDR2 SVGAGI. The CDR3 is CASSSGGLSYEQYF. The CDR3 DNA is TGTGCCAGCAGCTCAGGGGGCCTCTCCTACGAGCAGTACTTC.

V gene TRBV28 combines with J gene TRBJ1-2; weak D call: TRBD1 (6 bases). Germline values: CDR1 MDHEN, CDR2 SYDVKM. With 8 bases removed from V and 2 bases from J, the gap between germline ends came to 15 bases. The CDR3 loop spans 14 amino acids. Here the CDR3 reads CASVGQGRNYGYTF. In DNA, the CDR3 is TGTGCCAGCGTGGGGCAGGGGCGAAACTATGGCTACACCTTC.

The chain is built from TRBV6-2 or TRBV6-3 and TRBJ2-1; D is unclear. The CDR3 runs 13 residues. Trimming removed 0 bases from V and 4 bases from J, with 4 bases in between. The germline CDR1 and CDR2 sequences are MNHEY and SVGEGT. In nucleotides, the CDR3 is TGTGCCAGCAGTTACTCGGAGTACAATGAGCAGTTCTTC. This codes for CASSYSEYNEQFF.

The chain carries TRBV7-2 and TRBJ2-3, with 8 bases fitting TRBD1. With V trimmed by 1 base and J by 7 bases, 1 base remained unmatched. This CDR3 is 13 amino acids long. CDR1 SGHTA and CDR2 FQGNSA come from the germline V gene. The DNA of the CDR3 is TGTGCCAGCAGCTTAGGACAGGGGAATACGCAGTATTTT. Amino acid sequence: CASSLGQGNTQYF.

The chain uses TRBV11-2 and TRBJ2-1, with 11 positions matching TRBD2. From germline, CDR1 is SGHAT and CDR2 FQNNGV. This CDR3 contains 16 residues. Trimming removed 5 bases from V and 5 bases from J; junction bases left unmatched: 8. The CDR3 loop reads CASSALLAGAHNEQFF. In DNA form, the CDR3 reads TGTGCCAGCAGCGCCCTACTAGCGGGAGCCCACAATGAGCAGTTCTTC.

This chain connects TRBV9 to TRBJ2-3; D is perhaps TRBD1 (6 bases). Trimming removed 4 bases from V and 7 bases from J, with 22 bases in between. Germline CDR1 is SGDLS and CDR2 is YYNGEE. This CDR3 has 16 residues. CDR3 in DNA: TGTGCCAGCAGCATGACGTCGACAGGTCCAGGAAATACGCAGTATTTT. Amino acids: CASSMTSTGPGNTQYF.

The chain recombines TRBV15 with TRBJ2-7, with D maybe TRBD1 (5 bases). Germline CDR1 reads LNHNV; CDR2 reads YYDKDF (reference sequence). The CDR3 runs to 14 residues. The V end lost 0 bases, the J end lost 3 bases, and 9 bases lay between the germline ends. Written as DNA, the CDR3 is TGTGCCACCAGCAGAGATAGACAGATCTACGAGCAGTACTTC. Amino acids: CATSRDRQIYEQYF.

The chain joins TRBV7-2 to TRBJ2-7; 13 nucleotides match TRBD2. Trimming cost V 5 bases and J 7 bases; bases outside gene matches: 8. CDR1 and CDR2 from the germline V gene are SGHTA and FQGNSA. The CDR3 sequence is 15 residues long. The CDR3 sequence: CASSLSTSGRMEQYF. The CDR3, as DNA: TGTGCCAGCAGCCTCTCGACTAGCGGGAGGATGGAGCAGTACTTC.

This chain uses TRBV28 with TRBJ2-7; tentatively, D is TRBD1 (5 bases). The CDR3 has 13 residues. V was trimmed by 7 bases and J by 2 bases, leaving 12 bases between them. Germline-derived CDR1 and CDR2 are MDHEN and SYDVKM. This CDR3 reads CASISLGAYEQYF. CDR3 nucleotides: TGTGCCAGCATTTCTCTAGGGGCCTACGAGCAGTACTTC.

The V and J genes are TRBV3-1 (or the pseudogene TRBV3-2) and TRBJ1-4; 7 bases are shared with TRBD1. V gave up 3 bases and J gave up 0 bases; unmatched junction bases: 1. Germline V gives CDR1 LGHDT, CDR2 YNNKEL (reference sequence). The CDR3 covers 15 residues. The CDR3, as DNA: TGTGCCAGCAGCCAGACAGGGACAACTAATGAAAAACTGTTTTTT. It translates to CASSQTGTTNEKLFF.

The J gene is TRBJ1-1, the V gene TRBV7-9; the match to TRBD1 covers 8 bases. CDR3 length: 12 amino acids. Germline V gene sequence: CDR1 SEHNR, CDR2 FQNEAQ (reference sequence). Unmatched junction bases numbered 2, after V lost 3 bases and J lost 8 bases. CDR3 DNA sequence: TGTGCCAGCAGCTTGAGACAGGGGGAAGCTTTCTTT. This sequence encodes CASSLRQGEAFF.

The rearrangement links TRBV5-8 to TRBJ1-5; 8 bases map to TRBD1. The CDR3 totals 16 residues. V trimming: 4 bases; J trimming: 0 bases; junction bases outside the gene matches: 6. Germline-derived CDR1 and CDR2 are SGHTS and YDEGEE. CDR3 amino acids: CASSQGTGSSNQPQHF. CDR3 nucleotides: TGTGCCAGCAGCCAAGGGACAGGTTCTAGCAATCAGCCCCAGCATTTT.

This rearrangement joins TRBV5-4 to TRBJ2-7; 12 nucleotides line up with TRBD2. Germline V gene data show CDR1 as SGHNT and CDR2 as YYREEE (reference sequence). This CDR3 is built from 14 residues. The J segment lost 4 bases and the V segment lost 4 bases, leaving 3 bases of the junction unmatched. This CDR3 is CASSPGTSGYEQYF. The DNA for the CDR3 is TGTGCCAGCAGCCCCGGGACTAGCGGGTACGAGCAGTACTTC.

The V call is TRBV6-5, the J call TRBJ2-7; tentative D call: TRBD1 (5 bases). The germline gives CDR1 MNHEY, CDR2 SVGAGI. This CDR3 contains 14 residues. The V and J ends lost 6 bases and 7 bases respectively, with 19 bases between them. The CDR3 DNA is TGTGCCAGCAGCCGACCATCTGTGCCAGGGGAGCAGTACTTC. Its translation: CASSRPSVPGEQYF.